One and the same sample provided the 11 T cell receptor beta chains below, sequenced in a study of monozygotic twins with inflammatory bowel disease. TCRdb re-called the 5' RACE reads; every CDR3 protein appears as one record, without DNA. The sample includes approximately 330,000 distinct CDR3 sequences. The sample comprised blood. These receptors came from a human donor with ulcerative colitis or Crohn's disease, or a healthy co-twin of an affected twin (not recorded which).

The rearrangement links TRBV13 to TRBJ2-1; TCRdb selects TRBD1, and the lack of DNA leaves this call unchecked. This CDR3 is built from 14 residues. The germline CDR1 and CDR2 sequences are PRHDT and FYEKMQ (reference sequence). The CDR3 reads CASSLVGTGAEQFF.

This sequence joins TRBV12-3 or TRBV12-4 and TRBJ2-7; TCRdb reports TRBD1, a call that lacks DNA to check it against. This CDR3 has 16 amino acids. CDR3 loop: CASSLRVGRGVHEQYF.

The chain uses TRBV5-1 and TRBJ2-6; absent DNA, TCRdb's TRBD2 call cannot be checked. Germline V gene data show CDR1 as SGHRS and CDR2 as YFSETQ. CDR3 size: 19 residues. Here the CDR3 reads CASSLEHPARPSGANVLTF.

This chain connects TRBV13 to TRBJ2-7; the TRBD2 assignment by TCRdb is unverifiable without DNA. Germline CDR1 PRHDT, CDR2 FYEKMQ (reference sequence). This CDR3 spans 16 amino acids. The CDR3 sequence is CASSSTTGLAGAEQYF.

The chain is built from TRBV5-1 and TRBJ2-2; TCRdb outputs TRBD1, but without DNA this stays unchecked. The CDR3 covers 15 residues. Germline V CDR1 and CDR2: SGHRS, YFSETQ. Here the CDR3 reads CASSISGVDTGELFF.

The J gene is TRBJ1-2, the V gene TRBV12-3 or TRBV12-4; TCRdb lists TRBD1, though no DNA is available to test this call. The length of the CDR3 is 14 residues. CDR3 region: CASSLGRGGYGYTF.

This sequence joins TRBV27 and TRBJ1-4. The CDR3 consists of 15 residues. CDR1 is MNHEY, CDR2 SMNVEV, per germline (reference sequence). CDR3 amino acids: CASTKSGRLNEKLFF.

The rearrangement uses TRBV12-3 or TRBV12-4 and TRBJ1-6; TCRdb's D call of TRBD1 is untestable without DNA. The CDR3 contains 15 residues. CDR3: CASSLLGRVASPLHF.

The chain links TRBV7-2 to TRBJ2-3; TCRdb selects TRBD1, and the lack of DNA leaves this call unchecked. In germline, CDR1 is SGHTA, CDR2 FQGNSA. The CDR3 totals 14 residues. The CDR3 sequence is CASSLGTPTDTQYF.

The V and J genes are TRBV7-2 and TRBJ2-3. This CDR3 has 13 amino acids. Germline lookup yields CDR1 SGHTA and CDR2 FQGNSA. The CDR3 protein is CASSSSRRYTQYF.

The chain uses TRBV20-1 and TRBJ2-4; the TCRdb call, TRBD2, lacks DNA for checking. Germline CDR1 reads DFQATT; CDR2 reads SNEGSKA (reference sequence). CDR3 length: 19 residues. CDR3 sequence reads: CSASLGGTSGGDRKNIQYF.